This T cell receptor beta chain appears in the sequencing data of a study of response to subunit inactivated influenza vaccine. Note on this clonotype: Its antigen remains unidentified.

A single record per CDR3 protein comes from TCRdb applying MiXCR to the RT-PCR reads. Counted here are 500,000 or so distinct CDR3 sequences, more than 15% occurring once; the ten biggest clones make up approximately 3%. Notes on the study in general: After each seasonal influenza vaccination, few new T cells are recruited, the authors suggested.

The V and J ends lost 7 bases and 0 bases respectively, with 12 bases between them. Germline assignment: CDR1 SQVTM and CDR2 ANQGSEA. The CDR3 consists of 13 residues. The V gene is TRBV29-1, the J gene TRBJ1-1, with a possible D match to TRBD1 (6 bases). This receptor was identified in a man between 50 and 75 years old who received an inactivated influenza vaccine. Sequenced material: CD4+ T cells sorted from PBMCs, taken 23 to 25 months after vaccination. CDR3: CSGGQFMNTEAFF. The CDR3 region has the DNA TGCAGCGGTGGACAGTTCATGAACACTGAAGCTTTCTTT.